These 21 T cell receptor beta chains share one sample of origin, sequenced in a study of cytomegalovirus exposure and HLA in healthy donors. 13 Jbeta primers and 60 Vbeta primers were used for the PCR. Profiled with immunoSEQ multiplex PCR; TCRdb holds only in-frame clones, not every one. The sample table includes about 77,000 clones. The material sequenced was PBMCs. The receptors here all came from a man between 45 and 60 years old in good health and CMV-seropositive.

The chain joins TRBV28 to TRBJ1-2, with a weak D call TRBD1 (5 bases). The CDR3 has 15 residues. Germline-derived CDR1 and CDR2 are MDHEN and SYDVKM. V lost 7 bases and J lost 6, with 21 bases in between. The CDR3 bases are TGTGCCAGCACCGCGAGGGGAGTAGGGAGGGATGGCTACACCTTC. Protein sequence: CASTARGVGRDGYTF.

This chain links TRBV29-1 with TRBJ2-3, with 8 bases matching TRBD1. V lost 5 bases, J lost 0 bases, and 7 bases stayed unmatched. CDR3 size: 15 residues. Germline values: CDR1 SQVTM, CDR2 ANQGSEA. The CDR3 here is CSVLTGVASTDTQYF. The CDR3 region has the DNA TGCAGCGTTCTGACAGGGGTCGCTAGCACAGATACGCAGTATTTT.

The rearrangement links TRBV4-1 to TRBJ2-1; 8 bases fit TRBD2. In germline, CDR1 is MGHRA, CDR2 YSYEKL. V lost 5 bases, J lost 5 bases, and 11 bases stayed unmatched. This CDR3 is built from 16 residues. CDR3 loop: CASSFEATSDHNEQFF. The CDR3 nucleotides read TGCGCCAGCAGCTTTGAAGCGACTAGCGACCACAATGAGCAGTTCTTC.

The gene calls are TRBV5-6 and TRBJ1-1; 9 bases fit TRBD1. Germline lookup yields CDR1 SGHDT and CDR2 YYEEEE. The junction had 9 bases not matched to a gene; V was cut back by 4 bases and J by 5 bases. The CDR3 consists of 15 residues. In DNA, the CDR3 is TGTGCCAGCAGCCCCTCGGACAGGGGAGGGACTGAAGCTTTCTTT. It specifies CASSPSDRGGTEAFF.

V and J are TRBV5-1 and TRBJ2-5; TRBD1 might be the D (6 bases). V lost 4 bases, J lost 1 base, and 11 bases lay in between. CDR1 and CDR2 (germline): SGHRS, YFSETQ. This CDR3 is 14 amino acids long. The CDR3 sequence is CASSVGQSQETQYF. The CDR3 DNA follows: TGCGCCAGCAGCGTAGGACAGAGCCAAGAGACCCAGTACTTC.

The chain uses TRBV19 and TRBJ2-2, with TRBD1 identical over 8 bases. The CDR3 totals 17 residues. Trimming at V came to 5 bases and at J to 6 bases, leaving 14 bases not matched to a gene. Germline V gene data show CDR1 as LNHDA and CDR2 as SQIVND (reference sequence). The CDR3 loop is CASSSRTGPRIAGELFF. CDR3 bases: TGTGCCAGTAGTTCAAGGACAGGGCCACGGATCGCCGGGGAGCTGTTTTTT.

CDR3 sequence: CASSRTRDRDNYGYTF. In nucleotides, the CDR3 is TGTGCCAGCAGCCGGACCCGGGACAGGGATAACTATGGCTACACCTTC. The chain employs TRBV7-9 and TRBJ1-2; 9 positions agree with TRBD1. CDR1 and CDR2 (germline): SEHNR, FQNEAQ (reference sequence). This CDR3 spans 16 amino acids. V shed 5 bases, J shed 1 base, and the junction held 8 bases outside the gene matches.

The rearrangement uses TRBV5-1 and TRBJ2-7; 14 bases align to TRBD2. The V gene's germline CDR1 is SGHRS and CDR2 YFSETQ. J gave up 2 bases and V 4 bases, and 2 bases lay outside the gene matches. The CDR3 is 15 amino acids. CDR3: CASSRGLAGAYEQYF. CDR3 nucleotides: TGCGCCAGCAGCCGGGGACTAGCGGGAGCCTACGAGCAGTACTTC.

CDR3 region: CASSLSSGRGDEQFF. CDR3 sequence (DNA): TGTGCCAGCAGCTTATCTAGCGGGAGGGGTGATGAGCAGTTCTTC. The chain couples TRBV13 to TRBJ2-1, with 12 bases fitting TRBD2. This CDR3 has 15 residues. Trimming removed 2 bases from V and 8 bases from J; junction bases left unmatched: 4. Germline CDR1 reads PRHDT; CDR2 reads FYEKMQ (reference sequence). The whole variable domain, remainder taken from reference TRBV13 and TRBJ2-1, is AAGVIQSPRHLIKEKRETATLKCYPIPRHDTVYWYQQGPGQDPQFLISFYEKMQSDKGSIPDRFSAQQFSDYHSELNMSSLELGDSALYFCASSLSSGRGDEQFFGPGTRLTVL.

The chain has TRBV4-1 and TRBJ1-3, with D perhaps TRBD1 (5 bases). This CDR3 is 17 amino acids long. Trimming took 4 bases from V and 4 from J, leaving 20 bases between them. In germline, CDR1 is MGHRA, CDR2 YSYEKL. The CDR3 nucleotides are TGCGCCAGCAGCCGGGGGGGAATGGCCTCTCTGGGAAACACCATATATTTT. Its translation: CASSRGGMASLGNTIYF.

The V gene is TRBV18, the J gene TRBJ1-1; possible D gene TRBD1, 6 bases. Trimming shortened V by 3 bases and J by 1 base, and 12 bases separated the two germline ends. The CDR3 consists of 15 residues. Germline V lookup: CDR1 KGHSH, CDR2 LQKENI. CDR3 DNA sequence: TGTGCCAGCTCACCGATCCTGGGACAGAACACTGAAGCTTTCTTT. Translated, it gives CASSPILGQNTEAFF.

The CDR3 sequence is CASSQGAAQGDTQYF. CDR3 nucleotides: TGTGCCAGTAGTCAGGGGGCGGCCCAGGGAGATACGCAGTATTTT. This chain uses TRBV19 with TRBJ2-3; 8 bases agree with TRBD1. Germline values: CDR1 LNHDA, CDR2 SQIVND (reference sequence). Germline trimming cut 5 bases from V and 5 bases from J; bases unmatched to any gene: 9. This CDR3 contains 15 residues.

The genes are TRBV28 and TRBJ2-5; D is undetermined. The ends were cut back, 3 bases at V and 1 base at J, with 6 bases in the middle. Germline CDR1 reads MDHEN; CDR2 reads SYDVKM. CDR3 length equals 13 residues. The CDR3 region is CASSFNSQETQYF. As DNA, the CDR3 is TGTGCCAGCAGTTTTAACTCCCAAGAGACCCAGTACTTC.

The chain carries TRBV5-1 and TRBJ1-5, with D perhaps TRBD1 (6 bases). The CDR3 is 15 residues long. Germline CDR1 is SGHRS and CDR2 is YFSETQ. With 5 bases removed from V and 1 base from J, the gap between germline ends came to 13 bases. CDR3: CASRPGTLSNQPQHF. The CDR3 DNA is TGCGCCAGCAGACCAGGGACACTAAGCAATCAGCCCCAGCATTTT.

This chain uses TRBV5-1 with TRBJ1-1; D is unresolved. Between the trimmed V and J ends, which lost 4 bases and 1 base, there was a span of 8 bases. This CDR3 spans 13 amino acids. CDR1 and CDR2 from the germline V gene are SGHRS and YFSETQ. CDR3 loop: CASSAAGNTEAFF. For the CDR3, the DNA is TGCGCCAGCAGCGCAGCAGGGAACACTGAAGCTTTCTTT.

CDR3 in amino acids: CASSPRTGALVSAFF. DNA for the CDR3: TGTGCCAGCAGCCCCAGGACAGGGGCGTTGGTATCAGCTTTCTTT. The chain is built from TRBV6-1 and TRBJ1-1, with 9 bases that match TRBD1. Germline CDR1 MNHNS, CDR2 SASEGT. The CDR3 totals 15 residues. Trimming at V came to 6 bases and at J to 10 bases, leaving 15 bases not matched to a gene.

The rearrangement uses TRBV7-2 and TRBJ2-3; 8 positions match TRBD2. V was clipped by 4 bases and J by 6 bases; unmatched bases: 9. The CDR3 runs 15 residues. The germline gives CDR1 SGHTA, CDR2 FQGNSA. This chain's CDR3 is CASSSLAALGDTQYF. CDR3 DNA: TGTGCCAGCAGCTCACTAGCGGCGCTGGGCGATACGCAGTATTTT.

The V gene is TRBV5-6, the J gene TRBJ1-2; 10 bases line up with TRBD1. The CDR3 runs to 18 residues. Germline trimming cut 0 bases from V and 2 bases from J; bases unmatched to any gene: 10. Germline loops: CDR1 SGHDT, CDR2 YYEEEE. CDR3 DNA: TGTGCCAGCAGCTTGGAGGGGGACAGGGGCAAAATAAACTATGGCTACACCTTC. It yields the protein CASSLEGDRGKINYGYTF.

V gene TRBV7-9 combines with J gene TRBJ2-1; no reliable D call. Trimming left V 5 bases short and J 1 base short, with 12 bases between. CDR1 SEHNR and CDR2 FQNEAQ come from the germline V gene (reference sequence). This CDR3 comprises 15 residues. The CDR3, as DNA: TGTGCCAGCAGCGGCTGGGCAGATTCCTACAATGAGCAGTTCTTC. It codes for CASSGWADSYNEQFF.

The J gene is TRBJ1-1, the V gene TRBV5-4; D is uncertain. The CDR3 runs to 16 residues. Trimming pared 3 bases from V and 1 base from J, leaving 16 bases between. The germline gives CDR1 SGHNT, CDR2 YYREEE (reference sequence). The CDR3, as DNA: TGTGCCAGCAGCTCGGTCGGAGGTAAGGGGAACACTGAAGCTTTCTTT. Protein: CASSSVGGKGNTEAFF.

The V call is TRBV19, the J call TRBJ1-1, with 9 bases that match TRBD1. This CDR3 is built from 16 residues. Germline V gene lookup returns CDR1 LNHDA and CDR2 SQIVND (reference sequence). The V and J ends lost 3 bases and 6 bases, in that order; junction bases with no gene match: 11. The CDR3 here is CASSIRAGQGNPEAFF. In DNA form, the CDR3 reads TGTGCCAGTAGTATTAGGGCGGGACAGGGAAACCCTGAAGCTTTCTTT. Filled out from reference TRBV19 and TRBJ1-1, the complete variable domain reads DGGITQSPKYLFRKEGQNVTLSCEQNLNHDAMYWYRQDPGQGLRLIYYSQIVNDFQKGDIAEGYSVSREKKESFPLTVTSAQKNPTAFYLCASSIRAGQGNPEAFFGQGTRLTVV.